A single T cell receptor (beta chain) is shown here with its context. This record comes from a study of T cell changes during pregnancy in multiple sclerosis. Repertoires were generated with immunoSEQ multiplex PCR, while TCRdb's copy carries only in-frame clones and drops some. In the table there are roughly 48,000 clones, approximately 85% of which are singletons. The input for sequencing was CD4+ T cells from peripheral blood mononuclear cells, taken in the second trimester of pregnancy. The sequence was obtained from a female donor with multiple sclerosis, enrolled in a pregnancy study.

The CDR3 bases are TGTGCCAGCAGCTACGGGATCTCTAGCACAGATACGCAGTATTTT. Encoded protein: CASSYGISSTDTQYF. V gene TRBV5-5 combines with J gene TRBJ2-3; tentative D call: TRBD2 (5 bases). The CDR3 is made up of 15 amino acids. V lost 3 bases, J lost 0 bases, and 11 bases lay in between. Per the germline V gene, CDR1 is SGHKS and CDR2 is YYEKEE (reference sequence).